This TCR beta chain stems from a study of vaccination effects on CD4 cells after COVID-19. Overall study findings and caveats: Late post-vaccination, clones induced by infection and those induced by vaccine underwent marked clonal contraction.

In regard to this clone: Its antigen is as yet unknown.

There are 11 residues in the CDR3. With 7 bases removed from V and 4 bases from J, the gap between germline ends came to 5 bases. Looked up from germline, CDR1 is SNHLY and CDR2 is FYNNEI. Peptide-pool stimulation followed by sequencing identified expanded antigen-specific CD4+ clonotypes in the ViraFEST assay. Following culture for about ten days, CD4+ T cells were isolated. BNT162b2 vaccine or mRNA-1273 vaccine was given to participants in two doses. Nucleocapsid antibodies were negative in the vaccine recipients, who had never had SARS-CoV-2 infection. Sequencing was performed with immunoSEQ multiplex PCR; in TCRdb, only in-frame clones are kept and a portion is missing. Of approximately 28,000 clones detected, around 75% appear once; the ten largest clones hold approximately 6%.

Material: CD4+ T cells from PBMCs cultured with SARS-CoV-2 spike peptides, obtained after COVID-19 vaccination. The clonotype was recovered from a human donor who received a COVID-19 vaccine. Some clones in this sample may be carry-over from other donors' samples. The chain recombines TRBV2 with TRBJ2-1; D perhaps matches TRBD1 (5 bases). The CDR3 DNA reads as TGTGCCAGCACAGGGTACAATGAGCAGTTCTTC. Translation gives CASTGYNEQFF.